These 2 T cell receptor beta chains were sequenced from one sample in a study of blood T cells in healthy people across ages. With a J-beta primer mix and a sample-barcoded 5' primer, a second PCR ran 7 to 11 cycles. From the 5' RACE reads, TCRdb called clonotypes with MiXCR, one entry per CDR3 protein. Of under 2,000,000 distinct CDR3 sequences listed, less than 50% are singletons. Sequencing was carried out using blood. Source of these receptors: a woman in her forties in good health.

V is TRBV12-3 or TRBV12-4 and J is TRBJ1-2; D not resolved. Trimming removed 5 bases at V and 1 base at J, with 14 bases between. The CDR3 is 15 amino acids. The CDR3 protein is CASSHTALDNYGYTF. As DNA, the CDR3 is TGTGCCAGCAGTCATACAGCGCTCGATAACTATGGCTACACCTTC.

The table lists this clonotype with a few counts. CDR3 in amino acids: CASSLGLGGGYTF. The CDR3 DNA is TGTGCCAGCAGTTTAGGGCTAGGAGGCGGCTACACCTTC. The chain employs TRBV28 and TRBJ1-2; D gene unclear. CDR3 length: 13 amino acids. V was clipped by 2 bases and J by 8 bases, with 12 bases between them. CDR1 and CDR2 from the germline V gene are MDHEN and SYDVKM.